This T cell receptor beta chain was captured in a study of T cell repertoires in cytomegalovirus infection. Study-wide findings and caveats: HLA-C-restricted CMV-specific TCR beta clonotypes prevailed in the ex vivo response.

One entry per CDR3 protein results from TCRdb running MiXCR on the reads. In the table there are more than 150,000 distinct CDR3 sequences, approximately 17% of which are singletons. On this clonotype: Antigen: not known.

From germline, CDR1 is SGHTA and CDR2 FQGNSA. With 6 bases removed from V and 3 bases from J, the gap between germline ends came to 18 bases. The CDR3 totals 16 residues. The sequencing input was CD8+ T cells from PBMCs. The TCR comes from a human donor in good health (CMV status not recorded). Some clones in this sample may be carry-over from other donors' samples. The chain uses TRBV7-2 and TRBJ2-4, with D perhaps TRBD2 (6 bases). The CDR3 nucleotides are TGTGCCAGCAGGGAGGAGGGGAGGAGATACAAAAACATTCAGTACTTC. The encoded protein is CASREEGRRYKNIQYF. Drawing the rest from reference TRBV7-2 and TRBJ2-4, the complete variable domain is GAGVSQSPSNKVTEKGKDVELRCDPISGHTALYWYRQSLGQGLEFLIYFQGNSAPDKSGLPSDRFSAERTGGSVSTLTIQRTQQEDSAVYLCASREEGRRYKNIQYFGAGTRLSVL.